Below are 5 T cell receptor beta chains sequenced from a single sample in a study of graft-versus-host responses after intestinal transplantation (TCRdb year 2021). Interpreted using the paper, the time point label stands for: cells obtained before transplantation from donor or recipient. No antigen has been assigned to these receptors. Preparation of the library involved the immunoSEQ multiplex PCR assay. TCRdb took this table from immuneACCESS and kept in-frame rearrangements with V and J called. Such tables lack part of the clones; where checked against another copy, unresolved V genes explain under half of the gap, and the rest is unexplained. For this sample there are over 55,000 clones; 84% appear just once. The ten most abundant clones make up nearly 0.4% of the sample. The specimen was unstimulated CD4+ T cells sorted from spleen or lymph node cells, collected before transplant. All receptors come from a human donor who was the organ donor for an intestinal transplant.

The table lists this clone with a few counts. This chain connects TRBV10-3 to TRBJ2-1, with 9 bases aligning to TRBD1. This CDR3 has 15 amino acids. V was clipped by 6 bases and J by 3 bases; unmatched bases: 6. Germline CDR1 is ENHRY and CDR2 is SYGVKD. The CDR3 DNA is TGTGCCATCAGGGGGGACAGGGCCGACTACAATGAGCAGTTCTTC. It yields the protein CAIRGDRADYNEQFF.

The chain couples TRBV2 to TRBJ2-2, with TRBD2 matching 8 bases. The CDR3 has 15 residues. Germline V gives CDR1 SNHLY, CDR2 FYNNEI. V shed 3 bases, J shed 5 bases, and the junction held 5 bases outside the gene matches. The CDR3 nucleotides read TGTGCCAGCAGTGATGGGCTAGCGGGTACCGGGGAGCTGTTTTTT. Amino acid sequence: CASSDGLAGTGELFF. The variable domain in full, completed from reference TRBV2 and TRBJ2-2, reads EPEVTQTPSHQVTQMGQEVILRCVPISNHLYFYWYRQILGQKVEFLVSFYNNEISEKSEIFDDQFSVERPDGSNFTLKIRSTKLEDSAMYFCASSDGLAGTGELFFGEGSRLTVL.

The V call is TRBV6-5, the J call TRBJ1-4; perhaps TRBD1 as D (5 bases). Per germline, CDR1 MNHEY and CDR2 SVGAGI. The CDR3 runs to 14 residues. Trimming shortened V by 6 bases and J by 11 bases, and 19 bases separated the two germline ends. The CDR3 nucleotides are TGTGCCAGCAGCCCCGGGCCCAGGGCCGGGAAACTGTTTTTT. It is translated as CASSPGPRAGKLFF.

The chain has TRBV28 and TRBJ1-2, with TRBD1 as a possible D gene (6 bases). CDR1 is MDHEN and CDR2 is SYDVKM in the germline V gene. V was trimmed by 3 bases and J by 4 bases, leaving 18 bases between them. This CDR3 is built from 16 residues. The CDR3 sequence is CASSFPRGTSRYGYTF. The CDR3 nucleotides read TGTGCCAGCAGTTTTCCAAGGGGGACCTCCCGCTATGGCTACACCTTC.

The chain carries TRBV6-1 and TRBJ2-1; the match to TRBD2 covers 12 bases. The CDR3 is made up of 19 amino acids. V lost 2 bases to trimming and J lost 0 bases; unmatched junction nucleotides: 8. The V gene's germline CDR1 is MNHNS and CDR2 SASEGT. CDR3 amino acids: CASSELSSGGASSYNEQFF. CDR3 in DNA: TGTGCCAGCAGTGAACTTTCTAGCGGGGGGGCAAGCTCCTACAATGAGCAGTTCTTC.